The clone carrying this T cell receptor beta chain appeared a few times. Its antigen is as yet unknown. As for treatment: approximately nine-day PBMC culture with coronavirus spike peptide pools or control peptides (ViraFEST assay). Peptide pools at 9.5 to 10 ug/ml stimulated two million PBMCs per well with 10 IU/ml IL-2. Days 3 and 7 saw half the medium replaced with fresh IL-2 medium. Sequencing of the DNA from cultured CD4+ T cells was carried out with the Oncomine TCR Beta short-read assay. TCRdb ran MiXCR on the PCR reads and lists one entry per CDR3 protein. The data hold under 15,000 distinct CDR3 sequences, with around half observed a single time. This specimen belongs to a study of vaccination and CD4 T cells after COVID-19. Germline V CDR1 and CDR2: ENHRY, SYGVKD. Trimming cost V 10 bases and J 4 bases; bases outside gene matches: 13. The CDR3 is 14 amino acids.

The sample comprised CD4+ T cells from blood, cultured in vitro. The TCR sequence derives from a human donor who had recovered from COVID-19. The V and J genes are TRBV10-3 and TRBJ2-7, with 7 bases that match TRBD1. DNA for the CDR3: TGTGCCACCCTACGAGACAGGGATGTTTACGAGCAGTACTTC. Protein sequence: CATLRDRDVYEQYF.